The T cell receptor (beta chain) under discussion was sequenced for a study of cytomegalovirus exposure and HLA in healthy donors (dated by TCRdb to 2016 to 2017). Regarding the complete study: An earlier analysis of roughly 630 of the donors reported 250 to 350 Gb of sequence data and 100 million to 140 million unique TCR beta sequences from 150 million to 200 million T cells. Both class I and class II loci were covered by HLA typing, at four-digit resolution. The number of typed donors differed by locus: 629-630 for A, B, C, DRB1 and DQB1; 500 to 550 for DQA1; over 600 for DPA1; and roughly 450 for DPB1. Along with the roughly 670-subject first cohort, a separate validation cohort of over 90 different subjects was used. Of the roughly 400 genotyped donors, about 80% fell in the genetic ancestry cluster associated with self-reported Caucasian donors. Among about 410 genotyped donors of the cohort, an average of roughly 230,000 unique TCR beta nucleotide sequences was sequenced per donor, of which about 18% were non-productive. In an earlier analysis of roughly 580 of the donors, high-throughput TCR beta sequencing was used to judge whether each TCR beta V gene segment behaved as functional or pseudogenic. A later genetic analysis used genome-wide SNP genotypes for about 65% of the roughly 700 donors, treating that subset as a discovery cohort. Donor age, sex, ethnicity and CMV serostatus were compiled together with the repertoire data. An early release that covered approximately 600 HLA-typed donors contained approximately 300 gigabases of sequencing data and some 87 million unique TCR sequences. A later analysis re-analyzed previously published TCR beta repertoires from roughly 600 donors and added high-resolution HLA genotyping to study TCR occurrence patterns. Rather than using new phenotypic data, the later analysis identified candidate immune exposures from TCR beta sequences and from how often those sequences occurred across donors. A handful of DR-DQ haplotypes were handled as single units for association and clustering because linkage in the cohort was strong. The study aimed to test whether signatures of past pathogen exposure could be identified by cataloging public T cell receptors. Every discovery cohort repertoire had been produced on one sequencing platform. The T cell repertoires of 666 subjects were profiled by immunosequencing and related to cytomegalovirus serostatus. The study combined high-throughput TCR immunosequencing, statistical association of individual TCRs with disease status, and machine learning to predict cytomegalovirus infection status.

Findings and caveats that apply to the study as a whole: A later genetic analysis reported fewer N-insertions in productive TCRs among donors in an Asian-associated ancestry cluster than the approximately 670-donor mean. Cytomegalovirus status was reported to be diagnosed by the classifier with high specificity and sensitivity in both the original and validation cohorts. A total of 164 TCR beta chains were listed by the study as associated with cytomegalovirus. When HLA alleles, especially DR and DQ, strongly co-occurred, attributing TCR associations to individual alleles was difficult. In a later analysis, 15,000 to 20,000 TCR beta sequences were associated with specific HLA alleles at a false discovery rate of 0.05. This cohort had only TCR beta chains sequenced, and the lack of alpha or paired-chain data limited which features could be detected. Some IMGT-functional V segments, including TRBV6-2 and TRBV6-3, could not be distinguished by the 87-base-pair reads and were therefore excluded. A further reported finding was that TCR beta sequences accurately predicted the HLA-A and HLA-B alleles for most subjects in the first cohort. A later analysis found that HLA-associated TCR beta chains were more clonally expanded and had lower generation probabilities than equally common non-associated chains. Three of the identified cytomegalovirus-associated TCR beta chains were confirmed in vitro to be specific for cytomegalovirus antigens. In a later analysis, most CMV-associated TCR beta chains were found to appear HLA-restricted, with HLA associations seemingly driven largely by CMV exposure. Because some donors lacked HLA typing at each locus, the association tests relied only on the typed subset. A later analysis found that TCR association rates varied across HLA loci, with DRB1 alleles showing the most associated TCRs and HLA-C alleles the fewest. Roughly 15 rarely observed V segments, including chromosome 9 orphons, were excluded from the earlier analysis of approximately 500 of the donors because counts were too low. In a later analysis, several top co-occurrence clusters were reported to appear linked to parvovirus B19, influenza, CMV and Epstein-Barr virus. V-gene and J-gene trimming of TCR beta chains was associated with a missense DCLRE1C variant in a later genetic analysis, and the association was replicated in an independent cohort. Roughly uniform sequencing depth across donors was assumed in presence/absence analyses, although this assumption may not hold. A cluster of highly shared sequence variants was judged likely to represent a technical artifact of the sequencing pipeline. Most TCR sequences were seen in very few donors, while some public TCRs were found in many individuals. Correlated functional status among segregating V segments might be attributable to linkage disequilibrium, but an unknown experimental factor could not be ruled out. According to the authors, the approach could potentially be generalized to other disease states and immunological phenotypes. In an earlier analysis of 450 to 750 of the donors, most TCR beta V segments appeared in productive rearrangements about 90% or about 30% of the time, broadly matching IMGT annotations. Immune exposure information for the cohort was limited to CMV serostatus.

As regards this clone: What this receptor recognizes is not known. No much larger clone is present one base from it, and per-base qualities are unavailable.

In total, 600 or so healthy bone marrow donors made up the cohort. At the time of sampling, all cohort members were nominally healthy, though unrecorded immune exposures were likely present. The donor tested CMV seropositive and was one of the 289 seropositive cohort members. Each donor provided a peripheral blood sample, and peripheral blood mononuclear cells were used for TCR beta sequencing. The Qiagen DNeasy Blood Extraction Kit was used to extract genomic DNA from the blood cell samples. The germline V gene yields SQVTM for CDR1 and ANQGSEA for CDR2. Measured from the cysteine to the phenylalanine, the CDR3 is 13 residues long. Only the CDR3 portion is preserved as DNA: 39 bases, with reading frame beginning at the first base. V is clipped by 3 bases and J by 7 bases, and the sequence between their germline boundaries is 12 bases long. Library preparation used the immunoSEQ multiplex PCR assay. For the multiplex PCR, a mixture combining 60 forward primers for TCR Vbeta segments and 13 reverse primers for TCR Jbeta segments was used. The CDR3 region of rearranged TCR beta genes was amplified from genomic DNA by a multiplex PCR assay. The Illumina HiSeq System was used to sequence the amplified TCR beta libraries as 87-base-pair reads. As for the authors' bioinformatics: Across the 700 or so repertoires, a later analysis counted tens of millions of unique TCR beta chains, 9 million to 14 million of which were shared by at least two donors. Raw reads were error-corrected and collapsed into unique sequences by a nearest-neighbor algorithm in which closely related sequences were merged to remove PCR and sequencing errors. CDR3 sequences were aligned to IMGT reference sequences to assign V, D and J gene segments. For a sequence to be retained, at least a six-nucleotide match to both a V gene segment and a J gene segment was required. A rearrangement counted as productive if the CDR3 had no stop codons and remained in frame with V and J, and every other rearrangement counted as non-productive. CDR3 was defined by IMGT convention, running from the second conserved V-encoded cysteine to the conserved J-encoded phenylalanine. The earlier analysis of 500 to 750 of the donors excluded any sequence lacking an unambiguous match to a single V gene segment. In an earlier analysis of about 590 of the donors, a V segment was called functional when productive rearrangements were above 56.7%, and segregating when the standard deviation between donors exceeded 5%. A statistical classification framework was built to diagnose cytomegalovirus status from the catalog of TCR beta chain sequences. A later analysis assigned V and J genes by comparing TCR nucleotide sequences with IMGT/GENE-DB human TR gene sequences. Using the TCRdist pipeline, a later analysis assigned CDR3 sequences along with most-parsimonious VDJ recombination scenarios. In a later analysis, each TCR beta chain was defined by its CDR3 amino acid sequence together with its V-gene family, and reads without a unique V-gene family were excluded. As a way to deal with suspected cross-contamination and a sequencing artifact, a later analysis dropped over 550 nucleotide sequences that were highly shared and had low generation probability. A later analysis calculated a clonal expansion index for each public chain from normalized within-repertoire ranks of inferred template counts. In a later analysis, generation probabilities were computed using a VDJ recombination model fitted to out-of-frame rearrangements, and the results were checked against IGoR. A later analysis scored TCR-TCR, TCR-HLA and TCR-CMV co-occurrence with hypergeometric tests, applying a repertoire-size bias correction to TCR pairs. False discovery rates were estimated in a later analysis by permuting HLA or CMV assignments 20 times. A later analysis grouped co-occurring TCRs with DBSCAN, adding TCRdist sequence similarity when clustering within HLA-allele-positive subsets. Repertoires with fewer than 30,000 or more than 120,000 public chains were left out of co-occurrence clustering, as were four to six repertoires with anomalous nucleotide sharing. TCRdb limited this immuneACCESS table to in-frame rearrangements with V and J called. A share of clones is missing; checked studies link under half to unresolved V genes, and the rest is unexplained. That table supplies the V and J calls and clone size; D and trimming were determined from the DNA. The sample profile shows 90,000 to 140,000 clones; around 76% of them were found once. Of the sample, more than 8% falls within the top ten clones.

In this chain, TRBV29-1 is recombined with TRBJ1-4; the D gene lacks a confident call. The sequence was collected from a man in his forties or fifties in good health and CMV-seropositive. Specimen: PBMCs. The bases are TGCAGCGTTGACGCGGGAGCGGGTGAAAAACTGTTTTTT. This translates into CSVDAGAGEKLFF.